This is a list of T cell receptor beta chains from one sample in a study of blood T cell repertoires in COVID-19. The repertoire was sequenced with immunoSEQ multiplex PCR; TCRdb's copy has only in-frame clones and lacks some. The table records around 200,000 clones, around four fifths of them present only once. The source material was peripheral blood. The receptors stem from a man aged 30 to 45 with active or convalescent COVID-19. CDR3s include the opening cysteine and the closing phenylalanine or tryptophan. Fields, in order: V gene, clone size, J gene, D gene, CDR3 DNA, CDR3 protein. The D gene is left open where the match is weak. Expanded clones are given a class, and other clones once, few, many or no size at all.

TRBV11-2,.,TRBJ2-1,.,TGTGCCAGCAGCGGACAGTCCATCCGGGATGAGCAGTTCTTC,CASSGQSIRDEQFF
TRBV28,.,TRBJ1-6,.,TGTGCCAGCAGTTCAGTCGACACTGGGCGCGATAATTCACCCCTCCACTTT,CASSSVDTGRDNSPLHF
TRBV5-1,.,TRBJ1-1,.,TGCGCCAGCAGCTTGTCGGGGTGGGCCACTGAAGCTTTCTTT,CASSLSGWATEAFF
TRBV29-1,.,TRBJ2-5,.,TGCAGCGTTGAAGATTGGAGGGACCAAGAGACCCAGTACTTC,CSVEDWRDQETQYF
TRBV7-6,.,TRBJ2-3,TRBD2,TGTGCCAGCAGCTTATCTAGCGGGGGATCAGATACGCAGTATTTT,CASSLSSGGSDTQYF
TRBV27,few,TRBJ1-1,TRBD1,TGTGCCAGCAGCTGGGGACAGGATGTCTCTGAAGCTTTCTTT,CASSWGQDVSEAFF
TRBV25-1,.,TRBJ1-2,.,TGTGCCAGCAGTGACCCCGGCGGAGCAGTTCACTATGGCTACACCTTC,CASSDPGGAVHYGYTF
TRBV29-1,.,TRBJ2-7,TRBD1,TGCAGCGTTGACAGGGGGCAAGGCGAGCAGTACTTC,CSVDRGQGEQYF
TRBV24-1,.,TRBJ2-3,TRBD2,TGTGCCACCAGTGATTTGGGGACTAGCGGGGGGAGCGGAGATACGCAGTATTTT,CATSDLGTSGGSGDTQYF
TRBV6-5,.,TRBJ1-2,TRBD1,TGTGCCAGCAGATTTCCCCCCGGGACAGGGTATGGCTACACCTTC,CASRFPPGTGYGYTF
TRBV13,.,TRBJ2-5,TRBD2,TGTGCCAGCAGCTTAGGCCGTGGCGGGGGGGCTTGGGAGACCCAGTACTTC,CASSLGRGGGAWETQYF